The 19 T cell receptor beta chains reported below all come from one sample, sequenced in a study of control samples from healthy donors and cancer patients. Only in-frame clones appear in the TCRdb table, and some are missing; sequencing was by immunoSEQ multiplex PCR. The data show about 100,000 clones, with less than 90% seen just once and 15% to 20% held by the top ten. Sequencing was performed on blood. These receptors were obtained from a woman between 45 and 65 years old in good health.

The J gene is TRBJ2-1, the V gene TRBV27, with 9 nucleotides matching TRBD1. The CDR3 is made up of 15 amino acids. The V gene end was trimmed by 5 bases and the J gene end by 8 bases; junction bases not matched to a gene: 10. Germline values: CDR1 MNHEY, CDR2 SMNVEV (reference sequence). The CDR3 DNA reads as TGTGCCAGCAGTATCACCGGGACAGGGATCTATGAGCAGTTCTTC. Protein product: CASSITGTGIYEQFF.

This chain joins TRBV24-1 and TRBJ2-2, with D perhaps matching TRBD1 (5 bases). Trimming took 7 bases from V and 0 from J, leaving 11 bases between them. The V gene's germline CDR1 is KGHDR and CDR2 SFDVKD. CDR3 length equals 15 residues. CDR3 residues: CATSKDISNTGELFF. DNA for the CDR3: TGTGCCACCAGCAAGGACATATCGAACACCGGGGAGCTGTTTTTT.

V and J are TRBV5-1 and TRBJ1-2; 7 bases are shared with TRBD1. This CDR3 is built from 14 residues. Germline trimming cut 1 base from V and 4 bases from J; bases unmatched to any gene: 4. CDR1 is SGHRS and CDR2 is YFSETQ in the germline V gene. The DNA of the CDR3 is TGCGCCAGCAGCTTGACCGGGACAGTCTATGGCTACACCTTC. Its translation: CASSLTGTVYGYTF. The complete variable domain, with remaining parts taken from reference TRBV5-1 and TRBJ1-2, reads KAGVTQTPRYLIKTRGQQVTLSCSPISGHRSVSWYQQTPGQGLQFLFEYFSETQRNKGNFPGRFSGRQFSNSRSEMNVSTLELGDSALYLCASSLTGTVYGYTFGSGTRLTVV.

The CDR3 DNA reads as TGCGCCAGCGCCCCCGACAGGGTAAAGAGTTTGTGGGTGGAGGATCAGCCCCAGCATTTT. As protein: CASAPDRVKSLWVEDQPQHF. The chain employs TRBV10-2 and TRBJ1-5; TRBD1 aligns across 7 bases. The CDR3 is 20 residues long. Germline trimming cut 8 bases from V and 5 bases from J; bases unmatched to any gene: 27. Germline values: CDR1 WSHSY, CDR2 SAAADI.

The chain combines TRBV7-3 with TRBJ2-7, with D tentatively TRBD2 (5 bases). This CDR3 is built from 15 residues. Germline CDR1 reads SGHTA; CDR2 reads FQGTGA. V lost 1 base and J 3 bases, leaving 13 bases between the germline ends. CDR3 residues: CASSLSGGPLYEQYF. In DNA form, the CDR3 reads TGTGCCAGCAGCTTAAGTGGAGGCCCTCTCTACGAGCAGTACTTC.

The chain couples TRBV13 to TRBJ1-1; possibly TRBD1 for D (6 bases). The length of the CDR3 is 14 residues. Trimming stripped 4 bases from V and 5 bases from J, with 14 bases between. Germline V gene sequence: CDR1 PRHDT, CDR2 FYEKMQ (reference sequence). CDR3 in DNA: TGTGCCAGCAGCTCCCGACACCAGGGGACTGAAGCTTTCTTT. It encodes CASSSRHQGTEAFF.

This sequence joins TRBV2 and TRBJ1-2; 8 bases align to TRBD1. Germline V lookup: CDR1 SNHLY, CDR2 FYNNEI. V dropped 6 bases and J dropped 5; count of bases not matched to a gene: 11. The CDR3 consists of 15 residues. CDR3 sequence (DNA): TGTGCCAGCAGCATAGGGACAGGAAATCAATATGGCTACACCTTC. Protein sequence: CASSIGTGNQYGYTF.

The chain is built from TRBV7-9 and TRBJ2-5, with 8 bases matching TRBD1. In germline, CDR1 is SEHNR, CDR2 FQNEAQ (reference sequence). This CDR3 comprises 14 residues. With 4 bases clipped from V and 7 bases from J, the junction kept 8 bases outside the gene matches. CDR3 protein: CASSSTGGMVTQYF. CDR3 DNA sequence: TGTGCCAGCAGCTCAACAGGGGGGATGGTGACCCAGTACTTC. Combining the CDR3 with reference TRBV7-9 and TRBJ2-5 gives the whole variable domain DTGVSQNPRHKITKRGQNVTFRCDPISEHNRLYWYRQTLGQGPEFLTYFQNEAQLEKSRLLSDRFSAERPKGSFSTLEIQRTEQGDSAMYLCASSSTGGMVTQYFGPGTRLLVL.

The chain combines TRBV5-1 with TRBJ2-5; possible D gene TRBD2, 6 bases. The CDR3 has 14 amino acids. Germline V gene lookup returns CDR1 SGHRS and CDR2 YFSETQ. V gave up 4 bases and J gave up 1 base, with 11 bases separating them. CDR3 sequence: CASSVPGGQETQYF. The CDR3 DNA reads as TGCGCCAGCAGCGTACCCGGGGGCCAAGAGACCCAGTACTTC. Full variable domain (remainder filled in from reference TRBV5-1 and TRBJ2-5): KAGVTQTPRYLIKTRGQQVTLSCSPISGHRSVSWYQQTPGQGLQFLFEYFSETQRNKGNFPGRFSGRQFSNSRSEMNVSTLELGDSALYLCASSVPGGQETQYFGPGTRLLVL.

This chain joins TRBV9 and TRBJ1-4; D perhaps matches TRBD1 (5 bases). V shed 0 bases and J shed 7 bases, with 13 bases lying between them. The V gene's germline CDR1 is SGDLS and CDR2 YYNGEE. The CDR3 is made up of 15 amino acids. For the CDR3, the DNA is TGTGCCAGCAGCGTAGTAGGGGAGTGGGGTGAAAAACTGTTTTTT. It encodes CASSVVGEWGEKLFF.

The chain has TRBV18 and TRBJ1-3; 9 bases agree with TRBD1. J gave up 4 bases and V 8 bases, and 15 bases lay outside the gene matches. Germline CDR1 is KGHSH and CDR2 is LQKENI. There are 17 residues in the CDR3. The CDR3: CASTAHRTGDPGNTIYF. The CDR3 DNA follows: TGTGCCAGCACTGCACATAGGACAGGGGATCCCGGAAACACCATATATTTT.

The gene calls are TRBV14 and TRBJ1-2, with 8 nucleotides matching TRBD1. The germline CDR1 and CDR2 sequences are SGHDN and FVKESK. The J segment lost 8 bases and the V segment lost 1 base, leaving 9 bases of the junction unmatched. This CDR3 comprises 15 residues. The CDR3 sequence: CASSQVARGPPGYTF. The CDR3, as DNA: TGTGCCAGCAGCCAAGTGGCCAGGGGGCCCCCCGGCTACACCTTC.

In this sample, this clone turned up a few times. The chain employs TRBV30 and TRBJ2-4; 8 bases align to TRBD1. V lost 1 base, J lost 13 bases, and 12 bases stayed unmatched. The CDR3 has 14 amino acids. In germline, CDR1 is GTSNPN, CDR2 SVGIG (reference sequence). This CDR3 is CAWSGAGTGYSQYF. The CDR3 coding sequence is TGTGCCTGGAGTGGGGCCGGGACAGGATATAGCCAGTACTTC.

The V and J genes are TRBV5-6 and TRBJ2-1; TRBD2 agrees at 10 bases. CDR3 size: 16 residues. V lost 4 bases, J lost 4 bases, and 8 bases stayed unmatched. Germline V CDR1 and CDR2: SGHDT, YYEEEE. This CDR3 reads CASSILAGLGYNEQFF. The CDR3 coding sequence is TGTGCCAGCAGCATACTAGCGGGATTGGGTTACAATGAGCAGTTCTTC.

The gene calls are TRBV3-1 (or the pseudogene TRBV3-2) and TRBJ2-1, with TRBD2 matching 9 bases. The germline gives CDR1 LGHDT, CDR2 YNNKEL (reference sequence). The V and J ends lost 6 bases and 6 bases, in that order; junction bases with no gene match: 6. This CDR3 contains 14 residues. CDR3 residues: CASRRGGQGNEQFF. For the CDR3, the DNA is TGTGCCAGCAGGCGGGGGGGCCAGGGCAATGAGCAGTTCTTC.

The rearrangement uses TRBV14 and TRBJ2-7; D remains ambiguous. Germline CDR1 and CDR2: SGHDN and FVKESK. The CDR3 extends over 13 amino acids. Trimming removed 0 bases from V and 6 bases from J, with 9 bases in between. The CDR3: CASSQDLGFEQYV. DNA of the CDR3: TGTGCCAGCAGCCAAGACTTGGGATTCGAGCAGTACGTC.

The genes are TRBV5-1 and TRBJ1-5, with D possibly TRBD1 on 6 matching bases. Trimming left V 0 bases short and J 7 bases short, with 14 bases between. CDR1 SGHRS and CDR2 YFSETQ come from the germline V gene. The CDR3 is made up of 15 amino acids. CDR3 region: CASSLGSGVSQPQHF. Written as DNA, the CDR3 is TGCGCCAGCAGCTTGGGGTCAGGGGTGTCACAGCCCCAGCATTTT.

CDR3 sequence reads: CASSQFTGNYGYTF. Written as DNA, the CDR3 is TGCGCCAGCAGCCAATTTACAGGGAACTATGGCTACACCTTC. The chain employs TRBV4-1 and TRBJ1-2; D possibly corresponds to TRBD1 (6 bases). V was trimmed by 2 bases and J by 2 bases, leaving 9 bases between them. Germline lookup yields CDR1 MGHRA and CDR2 YSYEKL. The CDR3 totals 14 residues.

The V gene is TRBV9, the J gene TRBJ1-2; D unresolved. V lost 5 bases and J lost 1, with 9 bases in between. CDR1 is SGDLS, CDR2 YYNGEE, per germline. The CDR3 has 13 amino acids. The CDR3 spells CASSSRGNYGYTF. CDR3 in DNA: TGTGCCAGCAGTTCACGGGGTAACTATGGCTACACCTTC.